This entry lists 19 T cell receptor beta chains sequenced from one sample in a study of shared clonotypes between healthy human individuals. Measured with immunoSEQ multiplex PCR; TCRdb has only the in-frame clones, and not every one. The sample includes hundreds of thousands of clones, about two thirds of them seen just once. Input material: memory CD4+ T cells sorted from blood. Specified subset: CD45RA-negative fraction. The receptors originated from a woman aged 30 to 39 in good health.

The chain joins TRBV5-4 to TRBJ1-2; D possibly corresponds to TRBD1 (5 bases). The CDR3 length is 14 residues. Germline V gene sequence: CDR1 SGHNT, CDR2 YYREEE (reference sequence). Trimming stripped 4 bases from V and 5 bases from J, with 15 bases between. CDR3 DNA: TGTGCCAGCAGCGGAGACGGGGGTATTTATGGCTACACCTTC. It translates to CASSGDGGIYGYTF.

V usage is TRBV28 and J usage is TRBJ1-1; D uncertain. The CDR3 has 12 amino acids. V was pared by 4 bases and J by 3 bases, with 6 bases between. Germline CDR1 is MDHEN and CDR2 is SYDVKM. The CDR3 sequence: CASSSSDTEAFF. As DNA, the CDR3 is TGTGCCAGCAGTTCATCCGACACTGAAGCTTTCTTT.

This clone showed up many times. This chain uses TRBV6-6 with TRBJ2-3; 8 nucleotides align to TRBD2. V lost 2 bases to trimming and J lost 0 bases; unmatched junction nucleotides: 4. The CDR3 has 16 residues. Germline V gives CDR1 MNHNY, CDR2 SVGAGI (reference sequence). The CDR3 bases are TGTGCCAGCAGTTACCCTAGCGGGCCTAGCACAGATACGCAGTATTTT. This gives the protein CASSYPSGPSTDTQYF.

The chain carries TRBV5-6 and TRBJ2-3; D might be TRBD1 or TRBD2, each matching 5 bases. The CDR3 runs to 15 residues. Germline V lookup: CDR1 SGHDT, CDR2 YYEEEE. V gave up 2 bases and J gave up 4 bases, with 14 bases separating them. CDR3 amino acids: CASSLQGDGADTQYF. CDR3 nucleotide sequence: TGTGCCAGCAGCTTACAAGGGGACGGGGCAGATACGCAGTATTTT.

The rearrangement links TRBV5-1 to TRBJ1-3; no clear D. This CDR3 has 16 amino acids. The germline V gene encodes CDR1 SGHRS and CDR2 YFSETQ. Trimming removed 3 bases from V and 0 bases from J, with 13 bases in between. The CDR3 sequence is CASSYSSETSGNTIYF. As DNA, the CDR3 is TGCGCCAGCAGCTATTCTAGCGAGACCTCTGGAAACACCATATATTTT.

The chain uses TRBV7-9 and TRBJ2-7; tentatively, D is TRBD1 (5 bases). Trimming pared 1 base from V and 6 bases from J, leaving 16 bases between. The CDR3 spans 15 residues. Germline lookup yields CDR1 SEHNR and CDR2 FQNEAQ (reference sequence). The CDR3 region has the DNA TGTGCCAGCAGCTTAGGTTTTGGGGCCGGGTCCGAGCAGTACTTC. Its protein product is CASSLGFGAGSEQYF.

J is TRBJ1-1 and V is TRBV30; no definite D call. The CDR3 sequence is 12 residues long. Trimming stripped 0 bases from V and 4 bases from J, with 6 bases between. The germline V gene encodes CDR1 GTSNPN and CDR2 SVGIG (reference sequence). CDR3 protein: CAWSVRLTEAFF. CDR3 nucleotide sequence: TGTGCCTGGAGTGTTAGGCTCACTGAAGCTTTCTTT.

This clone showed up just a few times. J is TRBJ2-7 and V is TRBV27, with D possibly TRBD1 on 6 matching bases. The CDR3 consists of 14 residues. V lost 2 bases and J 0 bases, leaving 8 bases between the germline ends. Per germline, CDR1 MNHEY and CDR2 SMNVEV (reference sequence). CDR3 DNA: TGTGCCAGCAGTTTACACAGGGACTCCTACGAGCAGTACTTC. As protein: CASSLHRDSYEQYF.

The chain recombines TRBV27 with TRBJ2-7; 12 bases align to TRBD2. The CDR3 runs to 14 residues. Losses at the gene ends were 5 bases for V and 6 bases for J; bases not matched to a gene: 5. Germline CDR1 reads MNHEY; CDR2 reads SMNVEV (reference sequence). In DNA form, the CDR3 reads TGTGCCAGCAGTCCTCTAGCGGGAGGGACCGAGCAGTACTTC. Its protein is CASSPLAGGTEQYF.

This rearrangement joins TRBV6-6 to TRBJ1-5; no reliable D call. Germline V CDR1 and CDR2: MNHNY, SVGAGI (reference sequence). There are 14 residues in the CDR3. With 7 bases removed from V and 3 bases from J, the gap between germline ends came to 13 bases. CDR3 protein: CASTKENDNQPQHF. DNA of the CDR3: TGTGCCAGCACTAAGGAGAACGACAATCAGCCCCAGCATTTT.

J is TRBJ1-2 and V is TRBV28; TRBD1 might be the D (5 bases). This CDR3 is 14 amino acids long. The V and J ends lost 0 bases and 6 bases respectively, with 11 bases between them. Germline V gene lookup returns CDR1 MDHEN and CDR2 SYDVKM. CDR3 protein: CASSLWQGTNGYTF. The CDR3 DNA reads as TGTGCCAGCAGTTTATGGCAGGGAACAAATGGCTACACCTTC.

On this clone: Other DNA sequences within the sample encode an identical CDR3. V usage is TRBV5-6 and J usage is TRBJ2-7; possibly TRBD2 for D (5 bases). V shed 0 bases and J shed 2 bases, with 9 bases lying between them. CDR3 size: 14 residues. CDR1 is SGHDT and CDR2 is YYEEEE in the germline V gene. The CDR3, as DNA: TGTGCCAGCAGCTTGGTTCGGGGAACCTACGAGCAGTACTTC. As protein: CASSLVRGTYEQYF. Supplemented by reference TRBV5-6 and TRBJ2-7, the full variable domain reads DAGVTQSPTHLIKTRGQQVTLRCSPKSGHDTVSWYQQALGQGPQFIFQYYEEEERQRGNFPDRFSGHQFPNYSSELNVNALLLGDSALYLCASSLVRGTYEQYFGPGTRLTVT.

The CDR3 loop is CASRATGPWQYF. The DNA of the CDR3 is TGTGCCAGCAGAGCGACAGGGCCTTGGCAGTACTTC. The chain is built from TRBV28 and TRBJ2-7, with TRBD1 identical over 7 bases. V shed 6 bases, J shed 9 bases, and the junction held 8 bases outside the gene matches. The CDR3 contains 12 residues. Germline V lookup: CDR1 MDHEN, CDR2 SYDVKM.

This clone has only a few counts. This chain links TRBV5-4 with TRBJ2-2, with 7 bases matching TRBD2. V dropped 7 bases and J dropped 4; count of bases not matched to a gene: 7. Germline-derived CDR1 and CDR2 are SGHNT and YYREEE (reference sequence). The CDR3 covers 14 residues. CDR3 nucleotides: TGTGCCAGCGGGAGGGCCCTTGGCACCGGGGAGCTGTTTTTT. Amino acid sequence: CASGRALGTGELFF.

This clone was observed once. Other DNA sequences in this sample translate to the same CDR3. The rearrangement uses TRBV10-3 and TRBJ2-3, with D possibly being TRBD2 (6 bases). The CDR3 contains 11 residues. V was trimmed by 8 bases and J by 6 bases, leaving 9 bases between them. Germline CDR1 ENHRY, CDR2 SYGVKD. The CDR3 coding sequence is TGTGCCATCTCTCGGGGGGATACGCAGTATTTT. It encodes CAISRGDTQYF.

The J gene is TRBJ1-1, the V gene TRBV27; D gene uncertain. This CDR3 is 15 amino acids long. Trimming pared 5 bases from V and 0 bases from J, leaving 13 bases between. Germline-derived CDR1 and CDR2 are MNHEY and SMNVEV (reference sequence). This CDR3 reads CASSRSVGLNTEAFF. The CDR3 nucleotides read TGTGCCAGCAGTCGCTCTGTTGGTTTGAACACTGAAGCTTTCTTT.

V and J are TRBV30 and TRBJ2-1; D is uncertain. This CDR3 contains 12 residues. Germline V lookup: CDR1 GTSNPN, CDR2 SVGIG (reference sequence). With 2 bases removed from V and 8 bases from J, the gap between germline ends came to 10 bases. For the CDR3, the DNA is TGTGCCTGGAGTCTCCCAACTTATGAGCAGTTCTTC. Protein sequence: CAWSLPTYEQFF. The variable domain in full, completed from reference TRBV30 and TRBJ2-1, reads SQTIHQWPATLVQPVGSPLSLECTVEGTSNPNLYWYRQAAGRGLQLLFYSVGIGQISSEVPQNLSASRPQDRQFILSSKKLLLSDSGFYLCAWSLPTYEQFFGPGTRLTVL.

Here the CDR3 reads CASNQEGYNEQFF. The CDR3 nucleotides are TGTGCCAGTAATCAGGAGGGTTACAATGAGCAGTTCTTC. The J gene is TRBJ2-1, the V gene TRBV19, with D possibly TRBD2 on 6 matching bases. Trimming took off 7 bases at V and 4 bases at J, with 11 bases between the two ends. The CDR3 totals 13 residues. Germline V lookup: CDR1 LNHDA, CDR2 SQIVND (reference sequence).

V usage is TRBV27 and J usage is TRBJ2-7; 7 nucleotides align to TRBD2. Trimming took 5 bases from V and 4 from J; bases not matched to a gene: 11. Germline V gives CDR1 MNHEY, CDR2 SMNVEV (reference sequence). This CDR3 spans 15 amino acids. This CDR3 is CASSPIGREPYEQYF. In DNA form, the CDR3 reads TGTGCCAGCAGTCCCATTGGGCGGGAGCCGTACGAGCAGTACTTC.